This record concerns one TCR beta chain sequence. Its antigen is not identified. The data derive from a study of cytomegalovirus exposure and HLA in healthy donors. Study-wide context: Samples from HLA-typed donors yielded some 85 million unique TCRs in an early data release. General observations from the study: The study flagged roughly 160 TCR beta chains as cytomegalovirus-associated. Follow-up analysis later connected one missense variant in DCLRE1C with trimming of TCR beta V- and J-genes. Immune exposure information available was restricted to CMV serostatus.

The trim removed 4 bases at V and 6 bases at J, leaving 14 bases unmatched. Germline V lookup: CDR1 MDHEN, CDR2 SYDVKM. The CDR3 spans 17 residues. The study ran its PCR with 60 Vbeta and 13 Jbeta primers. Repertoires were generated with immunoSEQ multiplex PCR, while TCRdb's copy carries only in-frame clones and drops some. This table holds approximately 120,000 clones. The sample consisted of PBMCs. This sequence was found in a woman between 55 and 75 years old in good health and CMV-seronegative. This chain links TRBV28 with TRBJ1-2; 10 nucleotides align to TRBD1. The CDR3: CASSSAKGWDRGDGYTF. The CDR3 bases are TGTGCCAGCAGTTCGGCCAAGGGTTGGGACAGGGGTGATGGCTACACCTTC.